The rows below give T cell receptor beta chains drawn from one sample of a study of control samples from healthy donors and cancer patients. Assay: immunoSEQ multiplex PCR; the TCRdb copy retains only in-frame clones and omits some. The sample carries 150,000 to 200,000 clones, about 91% recorded once. The sample was blood. These receptors all come from a man between 18 and 29 years old in good health. CDR3s include the opening cysteine and the closing phenylalanine or tryptophan. A D gene is named only where the DNA matches it firmly. Size is stated for part of the rows, as once, few or many counts, or as a class when the clone is expanded.

d_call clone_size cdr3_length j_call v_call cdr3_aa cdr3_nt
TRBD1 . 16 TRBJ1-2 TRBV11-2 CASSRGNRGNNYGYTF TGTGCCAGCAGCAGAGGAAACAGGGGAAACAACTATGGCTACACCTTC
. . 14 TRBJ2-5 TRBV2 CASSVGGGTETQYF TGTGCCAGCAGCGTAGGGGGGGGTACTGAGACCCAGTACTTC
. . 15 TRBJ2-7 TRBV7-3 CASSLSGESSYEQYF TGTGCCAGCAGCTTAAGCGGGGAGAGCTCCTACGAGCAGTACTTC
. . 14 TRBJ1-3 TRBV30 CAWMAAGGGNTIYF TGTGCCTGGATGGCGGCAGGTGGAGGAAACACCATATATTTT
TRBD1 . 15 TRBJ1-2 TRBV9 CASSLTTGGAIGYTF TGTGCCAGCAGCCTGACGACAGGGGGCGCGATCGGCTACACCTTC
TRBD2 once 15 TRBJ2-1 TRBV13 CASSPGLAGGNEQFF TGTGCCAGCAGTCCGGGACTAGCGGGGGGCAATGAGCAGTTCTTC
TRBD1 once 14 TRBJ2-7 TRBV5-4 CASSFGTGGYEQYF TGTGCCAGCAGCTTCGGGACAGGGGGATACGAGCAGTACTTC
. . 16 TRBJ2-2 TRBV3-1/TRBV3-2 CASSQLIGGNTGELFF TGTGCCAGCAGCCAATTAATAGGAGGTAACACCGGGGAGCTGTTTTTT
TRBD2 once 13 TRBJ2-5 TRBV29-1 CSVEGGNQETQYF TGCAGCGTTGAGGGAGGGAACCAAGAGACCCAGTACTTC
TRBD1 . 14 TRBJ2-7 TRBV6-2/TRBV6-3 CAGSRDRGTEEQYF TGTGCCGGTAGCCGGGACAGGGGAACGGAAGAGCAGTACTTC
TRBD1 . 15 TRBJ2-1 TRBV30 CAWGSGGVTYNEQFF TGTGCCTGGGGCTCAGGGGGCGTTACCTACAATGAGCAGTTCTTC
. . 12 TRBJ1-4 TRBV19 CASSIGAEKLFF TGTGCCAGTAGTATAGGAGCGGAAAAACTGTTTTTT
. . 14 TRBJ2-7 TRBV7-7 CASSFGQGGYEQYF TGTGCCAGCAGCTTCGGGCAGGGAGGTTACGAGCAGTACTTC
. . 15 TRBJ1-4 TRBV19 CASSRIQGSDEKLFF TGTGCCAGTAGTCGCATTCAGGGCTCGGATGAAAAACTGTTTTTT
TRBD2 . 16 TRBJ2-1 TRBV28 CASRPPGTSGYNEQFF TGTGCCAGCAGGCCTCCCGGGACTAGCGGATACAATGAGCAGTTCTTC
. . 16 TRBJ1-1 TRBV28 CASSLGGIVLDTEAFF TGTGCCAGCAGTTTGGGAGGGATCGTGTTGGACACTGAAGCTTTCTTT
TRBD1 . 15 TRBJ2-1 TRBV7-2 CASSWDRGLHNEQFF TGTGCCAGCAGCTGGGACAGGGGGCTCCACAATGAGCAGTTCTTC